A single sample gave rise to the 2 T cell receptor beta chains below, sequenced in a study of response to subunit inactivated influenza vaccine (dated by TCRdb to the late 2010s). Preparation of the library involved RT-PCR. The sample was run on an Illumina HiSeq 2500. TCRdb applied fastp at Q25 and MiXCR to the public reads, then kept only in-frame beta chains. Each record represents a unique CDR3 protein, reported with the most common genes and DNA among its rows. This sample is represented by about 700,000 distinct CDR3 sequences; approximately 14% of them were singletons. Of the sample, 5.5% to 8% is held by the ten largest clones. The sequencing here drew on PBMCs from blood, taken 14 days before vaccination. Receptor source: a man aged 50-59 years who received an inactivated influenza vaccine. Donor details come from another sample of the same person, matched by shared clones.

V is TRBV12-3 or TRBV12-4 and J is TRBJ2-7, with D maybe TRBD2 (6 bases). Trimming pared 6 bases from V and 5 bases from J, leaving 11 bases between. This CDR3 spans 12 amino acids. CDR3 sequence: CASRRDDDEQYF. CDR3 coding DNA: TGTGCCAGCAGGCGGGACGACGACGAGCAGTACTTC.

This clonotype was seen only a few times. The CDR3, as DNA: TGTGCCAGCAGCGCCCCGGATGGAGGCACTGAAGCTTTCTTT. Translating gives CASSAPDGGTEAFF. The chain combines TRBV7-9 with TRBJ1-1; D is undetermined. The CDR3 extends over 14 amino acids. Germline CDR1 SEHNR, CDR2 FQNEAQ (reference sequence). The V end was cut by 5 bases, the J end by 4 bases, with 14 bases between.